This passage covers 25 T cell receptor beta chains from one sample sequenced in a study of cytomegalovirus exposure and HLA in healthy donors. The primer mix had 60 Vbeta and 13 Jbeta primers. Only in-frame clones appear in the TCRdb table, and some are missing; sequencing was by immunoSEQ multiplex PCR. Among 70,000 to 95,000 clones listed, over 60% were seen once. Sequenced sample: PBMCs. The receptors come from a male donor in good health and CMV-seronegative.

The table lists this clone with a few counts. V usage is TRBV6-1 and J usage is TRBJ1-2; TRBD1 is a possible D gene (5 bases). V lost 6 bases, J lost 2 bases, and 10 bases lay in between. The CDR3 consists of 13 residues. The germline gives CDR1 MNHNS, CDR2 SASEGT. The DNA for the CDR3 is TGTGCCAGCAGCGCGGGACGGAACTATGGCTACACCTTC. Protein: CASSAGRNYGYTF.

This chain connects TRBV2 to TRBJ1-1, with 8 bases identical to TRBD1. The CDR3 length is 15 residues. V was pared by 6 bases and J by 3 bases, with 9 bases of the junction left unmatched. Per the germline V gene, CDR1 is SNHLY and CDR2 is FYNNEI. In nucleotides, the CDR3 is TGTGCCAGCAGCGGAACAGGGGGTTGGGACACTGAAGCTTTCTTT. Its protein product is CASSGTGGWDTEAFF.

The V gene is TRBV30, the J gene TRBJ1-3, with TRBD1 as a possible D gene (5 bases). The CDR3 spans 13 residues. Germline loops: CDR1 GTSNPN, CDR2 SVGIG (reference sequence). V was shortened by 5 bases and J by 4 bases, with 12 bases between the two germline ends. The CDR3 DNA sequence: TGTGCCTGGGGCACAGGCACGGGAAACACCATATATTTT. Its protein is CAWGTGTGNTIYF.

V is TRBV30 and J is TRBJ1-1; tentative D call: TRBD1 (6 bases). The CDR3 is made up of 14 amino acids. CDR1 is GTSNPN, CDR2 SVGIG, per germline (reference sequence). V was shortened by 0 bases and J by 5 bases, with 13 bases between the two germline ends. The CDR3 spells CAWSVSAGVTEAFF. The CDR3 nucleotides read TGTGCCTGGAGTGTATCGGCAGGGGTAACTGAAGCTTTCTTT.

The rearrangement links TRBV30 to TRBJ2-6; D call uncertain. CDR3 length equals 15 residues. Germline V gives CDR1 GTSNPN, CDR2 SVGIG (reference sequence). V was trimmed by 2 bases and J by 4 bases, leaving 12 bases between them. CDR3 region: CAWSRIIAGANVLTF. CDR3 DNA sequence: TGTGCCTGGAGTCGTATAATCGCGGGGGCCAACGTCCTGACTTTC.

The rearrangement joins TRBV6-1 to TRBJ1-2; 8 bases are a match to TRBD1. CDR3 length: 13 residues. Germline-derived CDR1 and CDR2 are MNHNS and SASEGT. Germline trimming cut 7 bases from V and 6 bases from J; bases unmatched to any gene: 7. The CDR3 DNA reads TGTGCCAGCACCCCGACAGGGGTCCATGGCTACACCTTC. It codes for CASTPTGVHGYTF.

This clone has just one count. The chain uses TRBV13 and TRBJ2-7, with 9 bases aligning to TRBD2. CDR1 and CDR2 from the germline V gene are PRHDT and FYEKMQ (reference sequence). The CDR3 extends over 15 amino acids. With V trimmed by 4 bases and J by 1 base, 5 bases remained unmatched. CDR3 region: CASSSSSGASYEQYF. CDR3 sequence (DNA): TGTGCCAGCAGCTCCTCTAGCGGGGCTTCCTACGAGCAGTACTTC.

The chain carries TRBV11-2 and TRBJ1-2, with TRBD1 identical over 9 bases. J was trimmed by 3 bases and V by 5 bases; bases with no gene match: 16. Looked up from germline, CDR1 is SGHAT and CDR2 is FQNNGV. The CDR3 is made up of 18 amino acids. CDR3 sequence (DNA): TGTGCCAGCAGCCCCACGGCGGGACAGGGAAAAGGGTACTATGGCTACACCTTC. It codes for CASSPTAGQGKGYYGYTF.

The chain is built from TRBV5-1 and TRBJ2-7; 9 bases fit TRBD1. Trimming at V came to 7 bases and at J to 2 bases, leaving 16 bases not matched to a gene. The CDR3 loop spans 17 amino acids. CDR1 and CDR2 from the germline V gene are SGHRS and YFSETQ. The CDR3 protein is CASSGTGRLARTYEQYF. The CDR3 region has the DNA TGCGCCAGCTCCGGGACAGGGAGACTAGCCCGCACCTACGAGCAGTACTTC.

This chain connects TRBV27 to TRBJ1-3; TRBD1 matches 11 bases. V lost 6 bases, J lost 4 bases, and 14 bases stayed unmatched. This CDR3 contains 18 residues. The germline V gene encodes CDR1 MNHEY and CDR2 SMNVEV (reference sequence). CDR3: CASSKTLGQGVIGNTIYF. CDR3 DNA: TGTGCCAGCAGCAAAACCCTGGGACAGGGGGTAATCGGAAACACCATATATTTT.

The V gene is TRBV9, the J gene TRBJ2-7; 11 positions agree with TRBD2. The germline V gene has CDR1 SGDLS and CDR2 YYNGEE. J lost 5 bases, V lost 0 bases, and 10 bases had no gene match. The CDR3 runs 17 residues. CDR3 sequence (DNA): TGTGCCAGCAGCGTAGCTACCGGGACTAGCGGTCCGAACGAGCAGTACTTC. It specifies CASSVATGTSGPNEQYF.

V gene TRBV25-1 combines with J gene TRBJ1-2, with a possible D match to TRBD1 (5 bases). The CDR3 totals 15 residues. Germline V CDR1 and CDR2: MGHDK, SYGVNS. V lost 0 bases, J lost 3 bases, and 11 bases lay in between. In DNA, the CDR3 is TGTGCCAGCAGTGAATACGGGGGGTGGGACTATGGCTACACCTTC. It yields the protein CASSEYGGWDYGYTF.

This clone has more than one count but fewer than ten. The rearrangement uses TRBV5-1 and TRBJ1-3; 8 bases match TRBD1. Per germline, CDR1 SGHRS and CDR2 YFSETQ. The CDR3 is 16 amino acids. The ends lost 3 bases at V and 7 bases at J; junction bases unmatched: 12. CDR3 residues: CASSSDREADWNTIYF. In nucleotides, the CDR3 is TGCGCCAGCAGCTCGGACAGGGAAGCGGATTGGAACACCATATATTTT.

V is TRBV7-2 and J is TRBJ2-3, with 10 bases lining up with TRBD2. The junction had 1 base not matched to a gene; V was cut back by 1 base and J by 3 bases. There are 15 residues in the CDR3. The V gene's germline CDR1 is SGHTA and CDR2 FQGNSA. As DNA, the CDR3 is TGTGCCAGCAGCTTAGTTAGCGGGGGGACAGATACGCAGTATTTT. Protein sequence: CASSLVSGGTDTQYF.

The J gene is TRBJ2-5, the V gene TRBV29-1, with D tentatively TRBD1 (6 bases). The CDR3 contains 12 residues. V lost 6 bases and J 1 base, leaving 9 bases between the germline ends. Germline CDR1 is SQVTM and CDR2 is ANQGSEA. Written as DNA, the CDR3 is TGCAGCGTCGGACAGATCCAAGAGACCCAGTACTTC. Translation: CSVGQIQETQYF.

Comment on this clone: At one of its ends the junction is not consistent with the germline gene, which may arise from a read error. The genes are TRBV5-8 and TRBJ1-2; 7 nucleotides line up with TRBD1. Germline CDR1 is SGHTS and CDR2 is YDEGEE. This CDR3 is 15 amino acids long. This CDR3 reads CASSRNPRQGGGYPF. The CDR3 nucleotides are TGTGCCAGCAGCCGAAATCCTCGACAGGGTGGGGGCTACCCCTTC.

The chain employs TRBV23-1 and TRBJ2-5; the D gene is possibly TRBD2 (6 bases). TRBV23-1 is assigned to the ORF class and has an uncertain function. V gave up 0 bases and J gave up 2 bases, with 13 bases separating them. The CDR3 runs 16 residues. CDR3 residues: CASSQSGGSGQETQYF. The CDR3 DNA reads TGCGCCAGCAGTCAATCGGGGGGATCGGGTCAAGAGACCCAGTACTTC.

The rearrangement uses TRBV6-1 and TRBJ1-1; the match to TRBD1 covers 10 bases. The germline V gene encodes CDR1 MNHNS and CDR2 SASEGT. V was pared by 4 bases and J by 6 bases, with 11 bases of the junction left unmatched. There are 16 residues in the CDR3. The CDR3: CASSALYRDRGAEAFF. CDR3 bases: TGTGCCAGCAGTGCCCTATACCGGGACAGGGGTGCTGAAGCTTTCTTT.

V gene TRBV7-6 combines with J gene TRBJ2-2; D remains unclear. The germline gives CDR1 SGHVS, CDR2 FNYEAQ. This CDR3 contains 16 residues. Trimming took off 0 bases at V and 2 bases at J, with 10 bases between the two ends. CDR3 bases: TGTGCCAGCAGCTTAGCTTCCTCGAGAAACACCGGGGAGCTGTTTTTT. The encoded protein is CASSLASSRNTGELFF.

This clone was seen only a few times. The CDR3 bases are TGTGCCAGCAGCCGTGGGGACAGGGCGCGATATGGCTACACCTTC. Protein: CASSRGDRARYGYTF. The rearrangement uses TRBV5-4 and TRBJ1-2; 9 bases match TRBD1. The CDR3 spans 15 residues. Germline V gives CDR1 SGHNT, CDR2 YYREEE (reference sequence). V lost 4 bases and J lost 5; bases outside the gene matches: 9.

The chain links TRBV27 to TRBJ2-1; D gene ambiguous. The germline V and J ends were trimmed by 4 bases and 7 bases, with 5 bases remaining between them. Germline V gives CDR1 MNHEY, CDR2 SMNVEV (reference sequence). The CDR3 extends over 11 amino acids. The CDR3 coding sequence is TGTGCCAGCAGTTCACTTAATGAGCAGTTCTTC. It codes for CASSSLNEQFF.

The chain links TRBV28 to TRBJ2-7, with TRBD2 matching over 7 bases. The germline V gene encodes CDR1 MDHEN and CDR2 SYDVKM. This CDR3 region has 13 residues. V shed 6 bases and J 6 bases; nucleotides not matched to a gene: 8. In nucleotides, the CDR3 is TGTGCCAGCAGGAGGACTAGTTTCTTCGAGCAGTACTTC. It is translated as CASRRTSFFEQYF.

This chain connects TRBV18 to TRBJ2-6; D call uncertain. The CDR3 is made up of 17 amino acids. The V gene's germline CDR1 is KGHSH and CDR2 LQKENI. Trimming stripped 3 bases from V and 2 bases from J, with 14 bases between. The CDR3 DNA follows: TGTGCCAGCTCACCCGTTCGCGCGGTGGCTGGGGCCAACGTCCTGACTTTC. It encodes CASSPVRAVAGANVLTF.

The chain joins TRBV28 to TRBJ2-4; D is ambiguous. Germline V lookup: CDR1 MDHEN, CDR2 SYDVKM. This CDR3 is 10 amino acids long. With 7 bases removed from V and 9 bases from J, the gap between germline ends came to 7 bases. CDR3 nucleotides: TGTGCCAGCATCCCCCGCATTCAGTACTTC. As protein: CASIPRIQYF.

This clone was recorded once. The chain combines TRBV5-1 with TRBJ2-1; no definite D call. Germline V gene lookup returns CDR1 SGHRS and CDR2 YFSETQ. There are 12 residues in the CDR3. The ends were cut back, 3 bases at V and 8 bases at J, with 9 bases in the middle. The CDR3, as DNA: TGCGCCAGCAGCTACGGTGTGGATGAGCAGTTCTTC. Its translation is CASSYGVDEQFF.